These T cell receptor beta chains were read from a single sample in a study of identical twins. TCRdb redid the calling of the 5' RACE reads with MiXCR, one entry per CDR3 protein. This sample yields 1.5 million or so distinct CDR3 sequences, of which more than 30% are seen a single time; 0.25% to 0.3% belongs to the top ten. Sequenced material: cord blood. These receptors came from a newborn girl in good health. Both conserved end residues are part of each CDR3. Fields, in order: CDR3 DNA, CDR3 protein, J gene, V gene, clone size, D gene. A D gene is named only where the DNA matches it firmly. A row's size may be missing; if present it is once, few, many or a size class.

DNA: TGCGCCAGCAGCCATAGCGGGAGGGTAGCAGAGACCCAGTACTTC; CDR3: CASSHSGRVAETQYF; J: TRBJ2-5; V: TRBV5-1; size: -; D: TRBD2
DNA: TGTGCCAGCAGCTCAGGGGGACAGGTCAATGAAAAACTGTTTTTT; CDR3: CASSSGGQVNEKLFF; J: TRBJ1-4; V: TRBV7-9; size: -; D: TRBD1
DNA: TGTGCCAGCAGCGGCGAGGGGATGGGATACAATGAGCAGTTCTTC; CDR3: CASSGEGMGYNEQFF; J: TRBJ2-1; V: TRBV9; size: -; D: -
DNA: TGTGCCAGCAGCTTGGCCGGGACAGGAGAGACCCAGTACTTC; CDR3: CASSLAGTGETQYF; J: TRBJ2-5; V: TRBV5-1; size: many; D: TRBD1
DNA: TGCAGTGCTAGTTTGGGGGGGGCTACCCAAACAGATACGCAGTATTTT; CDR3: CSASLGGATQTDTQYF; J: TRBJ2-3; V: TRBV20-1; size: -; D: -
DNA: TGTGCCAGCAGTATTGACAGGCTCGGCGGGAATCAGCCCCAGCATTTT; CDR3: CASSIDRLGGNQPQHF; J: TRBJ1-5; V: TRBV6-1; size: -; D: -
DNA: TGTGCCACCAGCAGAGATGTGACAGTAAACTATGGCTACACCTTC; CDR3: CATSRDVTVNYGYTF; J: TRBJ1-2; V: TRBV15; size: few; D: -
DNA: TGTGCCAGCAGTGATTGGCTAGCGGGGGACGAGCAGTACTTC; CDR3: CASSDWLAGDEQYF; J: TRBJ2-7; V: TRBV2; size: -; D: TRBD2
DNA: TGCGCCAGCAGCTTGGCCAGGGACAGGCGCTTCTTCTCCTACGAGCAGTACTTC; CDR3: CASSLARDRRFFSYEQYF; J: TRBJ2-7; V: TRBV5-1; size: few; D: TRBD1
DNA: TGTGCCAGCAGCTTTCTCGCGCGGGGGGGCACAGATACGCAGTATTTT; CDR3: CASSFLARGGTDTQYF; J: TRBJ2-3; V: TRBV7-2; size: -; D: TRBD2
DNA: TGTGCCAGCAGTGATTCAGCTGGACAGGGTGCCTACAATGAGCAGTTCTTC; CDR3: CASSDSAGQGAYNEQFF; J: TRBJ2-1; V: TRBV25-1; size: once; D: TRBD1
DNA: TGTGCCAGCAGAGGTCCGAGGGTGAACACTGAAGCTTTCTTT; CDR3: CASRGPRVNTEAFF; J: TRBJ1-1; V: TRBV21-1; size: -; D: -
DNA: TGTGCCATCAGTGAGTCCCTCCGGGACAGGGGGCGGTATGGCTACACCTTC; CDR3: CAISESLRDRGRYGYTF; J: TRBJ1-2; V: TRBV10-3; size: -; D: TRBD1
DNA: TGCGCCAGCAGCCAAGCATTCCTAGCTAGCACAGATACGCAGTATTTT; CDR3: CASSQAFLASTDTQYF; J: TRBJ2-3; V: TRBV4-1; size: -; D: -
DNA: TGTGCCAGCAGCCACATGGGACTCCTGGCTAGTAAGACCCAGTACTTC; CDR3: CASSHMGLLASKTQYF; J: TRBJ2-5; V: TRBV6-6; size: once; D: -
DNA: TGTGCCAGCAGTTGGGCAGGGTTACAGCCCCAGCATTTT; CDR3: CASSWAGLQPQHF; J: TRBJ1-5; V: TRBV12-3/TRBV12-4; size: few; D: -
DNA: TGTGCCAGCAGCCAAAAGGGACTAGCAAACTACAATGAGCAGTTCTTC; CDR3: CASSQKGLANYNEQFF; J: TRBJ2-1; V: TRBV3-1; size: -; D: TRBD2